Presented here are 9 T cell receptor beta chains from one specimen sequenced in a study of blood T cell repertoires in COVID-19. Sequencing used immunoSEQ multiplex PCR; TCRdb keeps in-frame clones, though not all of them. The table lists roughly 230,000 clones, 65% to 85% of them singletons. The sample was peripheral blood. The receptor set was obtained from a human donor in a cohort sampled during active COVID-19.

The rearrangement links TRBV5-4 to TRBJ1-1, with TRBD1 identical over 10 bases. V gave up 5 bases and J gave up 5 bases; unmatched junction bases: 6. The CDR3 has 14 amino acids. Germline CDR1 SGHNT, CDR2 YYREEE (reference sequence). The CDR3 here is CASSRGQGVTEAFF. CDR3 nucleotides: TGTGCCAGCAGTCGTGGACAGGGGGTGACTGAAGCTTTCTTT.

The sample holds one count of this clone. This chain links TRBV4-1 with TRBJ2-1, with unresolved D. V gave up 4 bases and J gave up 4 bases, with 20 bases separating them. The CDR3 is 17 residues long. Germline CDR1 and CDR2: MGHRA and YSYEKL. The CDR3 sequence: CASSPPVILQIYNEQFF. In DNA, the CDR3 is TGCGCCAGCAGCCCCCCTGTAATACTCCAAATTTACAATGAGCAGTTCTTC.

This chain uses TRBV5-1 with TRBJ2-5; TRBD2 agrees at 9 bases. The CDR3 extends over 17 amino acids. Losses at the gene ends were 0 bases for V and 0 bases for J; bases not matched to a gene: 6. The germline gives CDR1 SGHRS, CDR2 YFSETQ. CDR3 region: CASSLGGPSGDQETQYF. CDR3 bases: TGCGCCAGCAGCTTGGGGGGGCCTAGCGGGGACCAAGAGACCCAGTACTTC. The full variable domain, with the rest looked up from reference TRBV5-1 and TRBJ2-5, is KAGVTQTPRYLIKTRGQQVTLSCSPISGHRSVSWYQQTPGQGLQFLFEYFSETQRNKGNFPGRFSGRQFSNSRSEMNVSTLELGDSALYLCASSLGGPSGDQETQYFGPGTRLLVL.

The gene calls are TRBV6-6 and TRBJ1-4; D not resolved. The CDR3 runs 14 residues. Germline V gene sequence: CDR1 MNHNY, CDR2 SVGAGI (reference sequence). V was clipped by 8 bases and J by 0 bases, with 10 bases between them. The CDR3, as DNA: TGTGCCAGCGGTTCAGAATCAACTAATGAAAAACTGTTTTTT. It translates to CASGSESTNEKLFF.

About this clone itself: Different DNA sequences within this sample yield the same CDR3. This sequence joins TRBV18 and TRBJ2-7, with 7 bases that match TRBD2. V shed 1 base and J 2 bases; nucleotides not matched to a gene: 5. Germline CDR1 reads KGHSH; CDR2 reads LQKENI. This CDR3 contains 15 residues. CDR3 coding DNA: TGTGCCAGCTCACCACTGGGAGGGCCCACCTACGAGCAGTACTTC. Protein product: CASSPLGGPTYEQYF.

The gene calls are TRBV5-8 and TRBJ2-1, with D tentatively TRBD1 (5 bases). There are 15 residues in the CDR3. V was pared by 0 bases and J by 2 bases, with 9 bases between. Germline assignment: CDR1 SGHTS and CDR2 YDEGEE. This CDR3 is CASSLAGMTYNEQFF. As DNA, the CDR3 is TGTGCCAGCAGCTTGGCAGGGATGACCTACAATGAGCAGTTCTTC. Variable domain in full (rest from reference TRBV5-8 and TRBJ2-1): EAGVTQSPTHLIKTRGQQATLRCSPISGHTSVYWYQQALGLGLQFLLWYDEGEERNRGNFPPRFSGRQFPNYSSELNVNALELEDSALYLCASSLAGMTYNEQFFGPGTRLTVL.

CDR3 region: CASSRTQGTETDTQYF. CDR3 nucleotides: TGTGCCAGCAGCCGCACACAGGGTACAGAGACAGATACGCAGTATTTT. The gene calls are TRBV16 and TRBJ2-3; a weak D match, TRBD1 (6 bases). The germline V gene encodes CDR1 KGHSY and CDR2 FQNENV. V was pared by 4 bases and J by 3 bases, with 17 bases between. The CDR3 spans 16 residues.

The CDR3 sequence is CASSRVQGANPNSPLHF. The CDR3 coding sequence is TGTGCCAGCAGCCGAGTACAGGGGGCGAACCCTAATTCACCCCTCCACTTT. The genes are TRBV4-2 and TRBJ1-6; 9 bases are a match to TRBD1. Germline V gene data show CDR1 as LGHNA and CDR2 as YNFKEQ. The V gene end was trimmed by 4 bases and the J gene end by 6 bases; junction bases not matched to a gene: 10. The CDR3 sequence is 17 residues long.

The CDR3 sequence: CASSLAGGTSEQYF. The CDR3 DNA sequence: TGTGCCAGCAGCTTGGCAGGGGGAACGAGCGAGCAGTACTTC. The rearrangement uses TRBV11-1 and TRBJ2-7, with TRBD1 identical over 7 bases. The CDR3 runs 14 residues. The trim removed 3 bases at V and 6 bases at J, leaving 8 bases unmatched. The germline gives CDR1 SGHAT, CDR2 FQDESV (reference sequence).